The 9 T cell receptor beta chains listed next were all sequenced from one sample in a study of molecular identifiers for immune sequencing clone quantification. One entry per CDR3 protein results from TCRdb running MiXCR on the PCR reads. The table has more than 450,000 distinct CDR3 sequences, roughly a fifth seen once. The specimen sequenced was naive CD8+ T cells from blood, with Jurkat cell RNA spiked in. The subset denotes: FACS-sorted CD8+CD4-CCR7+CD45RA+ naive T cells. The receptors stem from a human donor in good health. Some libraries in this study had Jurkat cell RNA spiked in.

As for this clonotype: Relative to the germline gene, one junction end is altered; a read error may explain this. V gene TRBV7-2 combines with J gene TRBJ2-3; 7 bases are shared with TRBD1. CDR3 size: 12 residues. Germline CDR1 reads SGHTA; CDR2 reads FQGNSA. In nucleotides, the CDR3 is TGTGCCGGCAGCTTAGGGACAGATGCGCAGTATTTT. The encoded protein is CAGSLGTDAQYF.

The chain joins TRBV6-5 to TRBJ2-2, with 9 bases identical to TRBD1. In germline, CDR1 is MNHEY, CDR2 SVGAGI. The CDR3 has 15 amino acids. With 8 bases clipped from V and 2 bases from J, the junction kept 6 bases outside the gene matches. The CDR3 bases are TGTGCCAGCGGACAGGGACAGGGTAACACCGGGGAGCTGTTTTTT. This translates into CASGQGQGNTGELFF.

This clonotype was observed a handful of times. The chain is built from TRBV9 and TRBJ2-3; 7 bases are shared with TRBD1. V trimming: 2 bases; J trimming: 1 base; junction bases outside the gene matches: 4. Germline CDR1 reads SGDLS; CDR2 reads YYNGEE. This CDR3 is 15 amino acids long. The CDR3 spells CASSVRTGGTDTQYF. As DNA, the CDR3 is TGTGCCAGCAGCGTCCGGACAGGCGGCACAGATACGCAGTATTTT. Using reference TRBV9 and TRBJ2-3 for the parts outside the CDR3, the full variable domain is DSGVTQTPKHLITATGQRVTLRCSPRSGDLSVYWYQQSLDQGLQFLIQYYNGEERAKGNILERFSAQQFPDLHSELNLSSLELGDSALYFCASSVRTGGTDTQYFGPGTRLTVL.

The chain employs TRBV30 and TRBJ2-3; no clear D gene. V dropped 0 bases and J dropped 0 bases, with 19 bases sitting between them. The CDR3 has 18 amino acids. Germline CDR1 and CDR2: GTSNPN and SVGIG (reference sequence). The CDR3 is CAWSVRTEVRTSTDTQYF. CDR3 in DNA: TGTGCCTGGAGTGTACGAACGGAAGTGAGAACTAGCACAGATACGCAGTATTTT.

The gene calls are TRBV27 and TRBJ2-1, with TRBD1 matching over 7 bases. J lost 2 bases, V lost 0 bases, and 7 bases had no gene match. Germline values: CDR1 MNHEY, CDR2 SMNVEV (reference sequence). The CDR3 runs 17 residues. Here the CDR3 reads CASSLSFGQAPYNEQFF. CDR3 nucleotides: TGTGCCAGCAGTTTATCGTTCGGACAGGCGCCCTACAATGAGCAGTTCTTC.

This clonotype came up many times. The chain combines TRBV19 with TRBJ2-7, with TRBD1 identical over 7 bases. V was clipped by 3 bases and J by 7 bases; unmatched bases: 6. Germline V gene sequence: CDR1 LNHDA, CDR2 SQIVND (reference sequence). This CDR3 region has 13 residues. The CDR3 DNA follows: TGTGCCAGTAGTATGACAGGGCCCTGGGAGCAGTACTTC. It is translated as CASSMTGPWEQYF.

About this clonotype itself: One base away lies a much larger clone, so this may be a sequencing read error. This rearrangement joins TRBV4-1 to TRBJ2-1; no firm D call. The CDR3 is made up of 13 amino acids. Germline CDR1 reads MGHRA; CDR2 reads YSYEKL. CDR3 DNA: TGCGCCAGCAGCCAAGGCGGAGTTAATGAGCAGCTCTTC. As protein: CASSQGGVNEQLF.

V is TRBV30 and J is TRBJ1-2; TRBD1 is a possible D gene (6 bases). CDR1 is GTSNPN and CDR2 is SVGIG in the germline V gene (reference sequence). Trimming left V 4 bases short and J 4 bases short, with 10 bases between. CDR3 length equals 12 residues. The CDR3 loop reads CAWIADSYGYTF. As DNA, the CDR3 is TGTGCCTGGATTGCGGACAGCTATGGCTACACCTTC.

The chain couples TRBV4-3 to TRBJ1-1; 8 bases map to TRBD1. Germline CDR1 is LGHNA and CDR2 is YSLEER. J gave up 10 bases and V 7 bases, and 14 bases lay outside the gene matches. The CDR3 is 14 residues long. The CDR3: CASTQAITGGGAFF. The CDR3, as DNA: TGCGCCAGCACCCAGGCCATTACAGGGGGGGGAGCTTTCTTT.